This record looks at one TCR beta chain sequence and its context. Its antigen is still unknown. One end of the junction varies from germline; a read error may be responsible. The germline V gene (reference sequence) yields SEHNR for CDR1 and FQNEAQ for CDR2. The CDR3 starts with the cysteine, ends with the phenylalanine, and has 16 residues. Of all the DNA, just the CDR3 is kept, 48 bases in frame from base 1. CD8 naive samples were obtained by positive selection for CCR7 among CD45RO-negative cells, yielding a CD45RA+CCR7+ population from which TemRA cells were excluded. The donors were healthy, HIV-negative adults who had no recently reported acute infections or vaccinations. Every donor was a Caucasian adult living in Nashville, Tennessee, USA. Blood was obtained by leukapheresis, after which PBMCs were separated by Ficoll-Histopaque density gradient centrifugation and cryopreserved in liquid nitrogen vapor phase. Analytical flow cytometry was used to check the purity and quantity of each magnetically sorted T cell population. Each sorted fraction had its genomic DNA isolated and then quantified by UV absorbance on a Nanodrop 2000c.

The sample is drawn from a study of shared clonotypes between healthy human individuals (dated by TCRdb to the early 2020s). Broadly, across the study: Two women and a few men aged 18 to 49 years were included in the cohort. For each donor, CD4 naive and CD4 memory were each given three plates, CD8 naive was given two plates, and CD8 memory was given one plate. The study deeply sequenced blood TCR repertoires of several healthy adults to estimate repertoire size and the extent of clonotype sharing between individuals. Libraries were prepared and TCR repertoires were sequenced by different laboratories using diverse techniques, in order to increase sequencing depth and limit assay-specific biases. Each donor's leukapheresis produced roughly between roughly 0.85 and 10 billion PBMCs.

The paper as a whole reports these results and caveats: Only blood was sampled, and tissue TCR repertoires likely differ from those in blood. Pairwise subsampling led to the expectation that sequencing depth would affect the degree of clonotype sharing among donors. Compared with non-shared clonotypes, clonotypes shared by all four sorted-subset donors had higher generation probabilities. Incomplete sequencing was indicated by rarefaction of sorted-subset datasets, despite the large sequencing depth. The genetic and exposure-history diversity represented was limited by the small number of donors. Naive subsets generally had larger estimated clonotype richness than memory subsets did. When a handful of donors were compared, the shared fraction of clonotypes was 5% to 6.5% for naive CD4, 3% to 4% for naive CD8, 2.3% for memory CD4, and under 0.5% for memory CD8.

Using the deep immunoSEQ assay, TCR CDR3 regions were amplified from genomic DNA by multiplex PCR. Extracted genomic DNA from each cell subset was distributed evenly across all wells of several immunoSEQ 96-well plates, and each plate was treated as a replicate. For sorted subsets, each replicate PCR was loaded with about 0.2 ug genomic DNA, equivalent to about 30,000 T cell genomes. Purified libraries were measured with a Qubit 3.0 fluorometer, size-checked on a Bioanalyzer 2100, and measured again with the KAPA Library Quantification kit. Each immunoSEQ 96-well plate was sequenced on its own single-read 150-cycle Illumina NextSeq 550 flow cell. On the study's bioinformatics: Because the immunoSEQ output included only junctional sequences and no quality scores, the filtering could not be the same as the filtering used for full-length reads. To assign V/J genes and CDR3, sequences were annotated using PyIR, a Python wrapper for IgBLAST v1.9, with IMGT germline references. Any read was removed if the V/J assignment was weak (E-value above 1e-6), the CDR3 was missing, or the read contained stop codons, out-of-frame junctions, or ambiguous translated residues. V3J clonotypes were defined as sequences sharing the same inferred V gene, J gene, and CDR3 amino acid sequence. To compute the percentage overlap between repertoires, the number of shared unique clonotypes was divided by the size of the smaller repertoire. RTK rarefaction, the Chao1 estimator, and Recon v2.1 estimates of unobserved clonotypes were used to assess repertoire richness. Generation probabilities for all TCRbeta clonotypes obtained by the gDNA method from several donors were computed using OLGA. TCRdb stores this immuneACCESS table with in-frame sequences only. Part of the clones is absent; in the studies checked, under half of the shortfall reflects unresolved V genes, and no reason is known for the rest. V, J and clone size reflect that table, while D and trimming were determined from the DNA. The sample table lists about 2.2 million clones, 80% to 95% of them with a count of one. The top ten constitute more than 1.5% of the sample.

The material sequenced was naive CD8+ T cells from PBMCs. The meaning of the sample's cell subset or site label: CD45RA+CCR7+. This TCR was recovered from a man younger than 35 in good health. Some clones in this sample may be carry-over from other donors' samples. The receptor chain draws on TRBV7-9 and TRBJ2-7; TRBD1 agrees with 9 junctional bases. The sequenced DNA is TGTGCCAGCAGCCTAGGACCGGGACAGGGCCCCTACGGGCAGTACTTC. This gives the protein CASSLGPGQGPYGQYF.